This entry concerns a single TCR beta chain. Its cognate antigen is unknown. This sample was included in a study of T cell responses to AZD1222 COVID-19 vaccine. Background on the study: Second doses that came at about 4 or about 12 weeks were put together.

Whole-study results and caveats: Clonal diversity was possibly underestimated, and white British individuals and females predominated among donors.

Here immunoSEQ multiplex PCR was the method, and the copy in TCRdb shows in-frame clones only, minus some. The sample includes approximately 190,000 clones, 92% of them seen just once. The V gene end was trimmed by 8 bases and the J gene end by 6 bases; junction bases not matched to a gene: 6. The germline CDR1 and CDR2 sequences are LNHDA and SQIVND (reference sequence). This CDR3 contains 12 residues. V is TRBV19 and J is TRBJ1-2, with 7 bases identical to TRBD1. Sequencing used peripheral blood, obtained on day 0 of AZD1222 vaccination. This TCR was recovered from an adult in good health. DNA for the CDR3: TGTGCCAGTGCCCTGACAGGGAATGGCTACACCTTC. Protein sequence: CASALTGNGYTF.